Sequencing of this T cell receptor beta chain was carried out in a study of CD8+CD57+ T cells in acquired aplastic anemia. Study as a whole: Each DNA sample taken from sorted CD4+ and CD8+ cells came to about 3.2 ug on average.

This clonotype has just a few counts. Its antigen is as yet unknown. Study-level results: There were over 25 CD8+ CDR3 sequences that occurred in both patients and controls.

Trimming removed 2 bases from V and 5 bases from J, with 7 bases in between. Germline CDR1 reads SGHVS; CDR2 reads FQNEAQ. The CDR3 is 13 amino acids. Using genomic DNA as the template, TCR beta VDJ and CDR3 profiling was carried out. In TCRdb, the reads were re-called with MiXCR into one record per CDR3 protein. The repertoire holds roughly 180,000 distinct CDR3 sequences, with about 47% as singletons. The sample taken for sequencing was sorted CD4+, CD8+, or CD8+CD57+ T cells (not recorded which) from PBMCs. The TCR was taken from a human donor in good health. The chain employs TRBV7-8 and TRBJ1-5, with D hard to call. The CDR3 sequence is CASSLSPDQPQHF. Written as DNA, the CDR3 is TGTGCCAGCAGCTTATCTCCCGATCAGCCCCAGCATTTT.